This T cell receptor beta chain was profiled in a study of blood T cell dynamics during melanoma immunotherapy. Documented time point: pre-treatment baseline. Patients with prior systemic cancer treatment, concomitant immunosuppressants, or other active malignancies were excluded. This clone was observed a few times. Germline V lookup: CDR1 SGHTA, CDR2 FQGNSA. Trimming at V came to 5 bases and at J to 3 bases, leaving 4 bases not matched to a gene. The CDR3 consists of 15 residues. The method was immunoSEQ multiplex PCR; TCRdb's version includes in-frame clones alone and lacks a portion of them. The sample yields around 1,400 clones, 90% seen once.

The genes are TRBV7-2 and TRBJ2-3, with TRBD2 matching 11 bases. This receptor was identified in a human donor with melanoma. The sequencing here drew on effector memory CD8+ T cells from blood, taken from a patient treated with checkpoint blockade. CDR3 loop: CASSPGLAVTDTQYF. The CDR3, as DNA: TGTGCCAGCAGCCCGGGACTAGCGGTAACAGATACGCAGTATTTT.